The 32 T cell receptor beta chains listed next were all sequenced from one sample in a study of blood T cell repertoires in COVID-19. Assay: immunoSEQ multiplex PCR; the TCRdb copy retains only in-frame clones and omits some. The table lists about 180,000 clones, about nine tenths of them singletons. Sequencing used peripheral blood. These receptors were taken from a man between 65 and 80 years old with active or convalescent COVID-19.

V is TRBV7-2 and J is TRBJ1-3; a possible D gene is TRBD1 (5 bases). This CDR3 has 16 residues. Trimming removed 1 base at V and 7 bases at J, with 17 bases between. Looked up from germline, CDR1 is SGHTA and CDR2 is FQGNSA. CDR3 in DNA: TGTGCCAGCAGCTTAGAGGGGTTGGGGTCGTGGAACACCATATATTTT. It translates to CASSLEGLGSWNTIYF.

The rearrangement links TRBV7-7 to TRBJ2-2; possibly TRBD1 for D (5 bases). V gave up 1 base and J gave up 5 bases, with 5 bases separating them. Germline V lookup: CDR1 SSHAT, CDR2 FNYEAQ (reference sequence). This CDR3 is 13 amino acids long. In DNA form, the CDR3 reads TGTGCCAGCAGCTTAGGACAGACCGGGGAGCTGTTTTTT. This translates into CASSLGQTGELFF.

The chain joins TRBV24-1 to TRBJ2-1, with D perhaps TRBD1 (7 bases). The V end lost 4 bases, the J end lost 6 bases, and 15 bases lay between the germline ends. This CDR3 spans 15 amino acids. Germline CDR1 and CDR2: KGHDR and SFDVKD. The CDR3 here is CATSETRQGGNEQFF. CDR3 sequence (DNA): TGTGCCACCAGTGAGACTCGACAGGGAGGCAATGAGCAGTTCTTC.

Only one count was recorded for this clone. Other nucleotide sequences in the sample specify the same CDR3. The chain links TRBV28 to TRBJ1-2; D is possibly TRBD1 (6 bases). There are 12 residues in the CDR3. Deletions cut 4 bases from V and 7 bases from J, with 10 bases between. Germline values: CDR1 MDHEN, CDR2 SYDVKM. CDR3 residues: CASSSQGTGYTF. The CDR3 DNA is TGTGCCAGCAGTTCTCAGGGGACTGGCTACACCTTC.

V gene TRBV19 combines with J gene TRBJ1-5; D is uncertain. Germline lookup yields CDR1 LNHDA and CDR2 SQIVND (reference sequence). The V gene lost 1 base and the J gene lost 6 bases, with 7 bases spanning the gap. CDR3 size: 13 residues. CDR3 sequence: CASSIGGPQPQHF. The CDR3 DNA follows: TGTGCCAGTAGTATAGGCGGGCCTCAGCCCCAGCATTTT. The full variable domain, completed using reference TRBV19 and TRBJ1-5, is DGGITQSPKYLFRKEGQNVTLSCEQNLNHDAMYWYRQDPGQGLRLIYYSQIVNDFQKGDIAEGYSVSREKKESFPLTVTSAQKNPTAFYLCASSIGGPQPQHFGDGTRLSIL.

A few counts support this clone. The gene calls are TRBV11-2 and TRBJ2-1, with D unresolved. This CDR3 contains 15 residues. With 2 bases removed from V and 0 bases from J, the gap between germline ends came to 8 bases. Germline CDR1 is SGHAT and CDR2 is FQNNGV. In nucleotides, the CDR3 is TGTGCCAGCAGCTTAATGAGTGGCTCCTACAATGAGCAGTTCTTC. Protein product: CASSLMSGSYNEQFF.

This clone was detected once. The rearrangement links TRBV19 to TRBJ1-5; possibly TRBD1 for D (6 bases). The CDR3 sequence is 15 residues long. V dropped 7 bases and J dropped 3 bases, with 16 bases sitting between them. CDR1 and CDR2 (germline): LNHDA, SQIVND (reference sequence). The DNA of the CDR3 is TGTGCCAGTATTTTAACACAGGGTTACAATCAGCCCCAGCATTTT. Translated, it gives CASILTQGYNQPQHF.

This clone appeared a single time. The chain combines TRBV2 with TRBJ1-6; 10 nucleotides align to TRBD1. Germline V gene sequence: CDR1 SNHLY, CDR2 FYNNEI. The V and J ends lost 8 bases and 5 bases, in that order; junction bases with no gene match: 9. The CDR3 spans 16 residues. This chain's CDR3 is CASLIQGQGNNSPLHF. CDR3 bases: TGTGCCAGCCTCATCCAGGGACAGGGGAATAATTCACCCCTCCACTTT.

The chain joins TRBV6-1 to TRBJ1-1; D is ambiguous. The CDR3 loop spans 18 amino acids. Germline loops: CDR1 MNHNS, CDR2 SASEGT. Between the trimmed V and J ends, which lost 4 bases and 0 bases, there was a span of 21 bases. CDR3: CASSAPGIGYTMNTEAFF. The CDR3, as DNA: TGTGCCAGCAGTGCACCCGGGATCGGATATACTATGAACACTGAAGCTTTCTTT.

The rearrangement joins TRBV28 to TRBJ1-1; a possible D gene is TRBD1 (5 bases). Between the trimmed V and J ends, which lost 10 bases and 11 bases, there was a span of 23 bases. The CDR3 runs to 13 residues. Germline CDR1 reads MDHEN; CDR2 reads SYDVKM. The CDR3: CATTQGYPHSAFF. The CDR3 coding sequence is TGTGCCACCACCCAGGGCTACCCACACTCGGCTTTCTTT.

V is TRBV27 and J is TRBJ2-3; 7 bases are a match to TRBD2. CDR1 is MNHEY, CDR2 SMNVEV, per germline (reference sequence). This CDR3 region has 14 residues. With 1 base clipped from V and 4 bases from J, the junction kept 2 bases outside the gene matches. CDR3: CASSLFLAADTQYF. CDR3 DNA: TGTGCCAGCAGTTTATTTCTAGCGGCAGATACGCAGTATTTT.

The V call is TRBV24-1, the J call TRBJ1-2; 12 bases align to TRBD1. CDR1 and CDR2 (germline): KGHDR, SFDVKD. V was clipped by 4 bases and J by 8 bases; unmatched bases: 7. This CDR3 comprises 15 residues. The CDR3 spells CATSEAGTGGAGYTF. DNA of the CDR3: TGTGCCACCAGTGAGGCGGGGACAGGGGGCGCGGGCTACACCTTC.

This clone showed up just once. The rearrangement uses TRBV25-1 and TRBJ2-7; 7 bases map to TRBD2. Trimming at V came to 2 bases and at J to 3 bases, leaving 4 bases not matched to a gene. This CDR3 spans 14 amino acids. Germline-derived CDR1 and CDR2 are MGHDK and SYGVNS. The CDR3 sequence is CASSEGAGIYEQYF. The DNA for the CDR3 is TGTGCCAGCAGTGAAGGAGCGGGAATCTACGAGCAGTACTTC.

V is TRBV11-2 and J is TRBJ1-6; D is undetermined. The V and J ends lost 5 bases and 10 bases respectively, with 12 bases between them. Germline-derived CDR1 and CDR2 are SGHAT and FQNNGV. There are 13 residues in the CDR3. CDR3 in amino acids: CASSRRVESPLHF. CDR3 nucleotide sequence: TGTGCCAGCAGCCGGCGGGTGGAATCACCCCTCCACTTT.

The V gene is TRBV5-4, the J gene TRBJ1-1; 7 bases fit TRBD1. Trimming took 0 bases from V and 4 from J; bases not matched to a gene: 12. Looked up from germline, CDR1 is SGHNT and CDR2 is YYREEE (reference sequence). The CDR3 runs 17 residues. Here the CDR3 DNA reads TGTGCCAGCAGCTTGGGGGGCGGGAACAGGGGAGGCACTGAAGCTTTCTTT. It encodes CASSLGGGNRGGTEAFF.

This chain links TRBV5-8 with TRBJ1-5; 10 positions agree with TRBD1. Trimming removed 0 bases from V and 2 bases from J; junction bases left unmatched: 8. The germline V gene has CDR1 SGHTS and CDR2 YDEGEE. The CDR3 contains 18 residues. This CDR3 reads CASSLDFDRGLGNQPQHF. The CDR3 DNA sequence: TGTGCCAGCAGCTTGGACTTTGACAGGGGGCTAGGCAATCAGCCCCAGCATTTT.

This chain joins TRBV12-5 and TRBJ2-1; 10 bases agree with TRBD1. CDR1 is LGHNT and CDR2 is FRNRAP in the germline V gene. Trimming at V came to 0 bases and at J to 0 bases, leaving 5 bases not matched to a gene. CDR3 length equals 18 residues. The CDR3 region has the DNA TGTGCTAGTGGTTTGGTAAGGACAGGGGGAAGCTCCTACAATGAGCAGTTCTTC. This gives the protein CASGLVRTGGSSYNEQFF.

The chain combines TRBV6-5 with TRBJ1-1, with D possibly TRBD1 on 6 matching bases. From germline, CDR1 is MNHEY and CDR2 SVGAGI. This CDR3 comprises 16 residues. V lost 2 bases and J lost 0, with 13 bases in between. CDR3 sequence: CASSYESAGVNTEAFF. The CDR3 DNA reads as TGTGCCAGCAGTTACGAGTCGGCAGGGGTGAACACTGAAGCTTTCTTT.

The table lists this clone with a count of one. The genes are TRBV4-3 and TRBJ2-3; D might be TRBD2 (5 bases). CDR1 is LGHNA and CDR2 is YSLEER in the germline V gene. V lost 0 bases to trimming and J lost 0 bases, with 10 bases between them. CDR3 length: 16 residues. This CDR3 is CASSQERSGSTDTQYF. The CDR3 nucleotides are TGCGCCAGCAGCCAAGAAAGGAGCGGTAGCACAGATACGCAGTATTTT.

The V gene is TRBV21-1, the J gene TRBJ1-5; the table gives TRBD1 as D, unverified against the DNA. TRBV21-1 is a pseudogene. CDR3 length equals 16 residues. CDR3 nucleotide sequence: TGTGCCAGCAACGACAGGGGGCGTGAGTGCAATCAGCCCCAGCATTTT. This encodes CASNDRGRECNQPQHF.

This sequence joins TRBV5-1 and TRBJ1-4; 9 nucleotides align to TRBD1. The CDR3 runs to 16 residues. Germline trimming cut 3 bases from V and 2 bases from J; bases unmatched to any gene: 5. CDR1 is SGHRS, CDR2 YFSETQ, per germline. The CDR3 bases are TGCGCCAGCAGCTCGGGAGGGACAGGGACTAATGAAAAACTGTTTTTT. Its protein is CASSSGGTGTNEKLFF. Full variable domain (rest looked up from reference TRBV5-1 and TRBJ1-4): KAGVTQTPRYLIKTRGQQVTLSCSPISGHRSVSWYQQTPGQGLQFLFEYFSETQRNKGNFPGRFSGRQFSNSRSEMNVSTLELGDSALYLCASSSGGTGTNEKLFFGSGTQLSVL.

The gene calls are TRBV5-6 and TRBJ1-1, with D maybe TRBD1 (6 bases). Trimming took 4 bases from V and 4 from J, leaving 23 bases between them. This CDR3 is built from 17 residues. The germline gives CDR1 SGHDT, CDR2 YYEEEE. CDR3 coding DNA: TGTGCCAGCAGCGTCCCGGGACATACACGGGTAGGCACTGAAGCTTTCTTT. Translation: CASSVPGHTRVGTEAFF. Full variable domain (remainder filled in from reference TRBV5-6 and TRBJ1-1): DAGVTQSPTHLIKTRGQQVTLRCSPKSGHDTVSWYQQALGQGPQFIFQYYEEEERQRGNFPDRFSGHQFPNYSSELNVNALLLGDSALYLCASSVPGHTRVGTEAFFGQGTRLTVV.

Only one count was recorded for this clone. The V gene is TRBV18, the J gene TRBJ2-7; 7 nucleotides match TRBD1. V was pared by 0 bases and J by 4 bases, with 12 bases of the junction left unmatched. Germline V gene data show CDR1 as KGHSH and CDR2 as LQKENI. CDR3 length: 17 residues. CDR3 DNA sequence: TGTGCCAGCTCACCACCCAGATCGACAGGGATAAGGTACGAGCAGTACTTC. Amino acids: CASSPPRSTGIRYEQYF. The full variable domain, rest sourced from reference TRBV18 and TRBJ2-7, is NAGVMQNPRHLVRRRGQEARLRCSPMKGHSHVYWYRQLPEEGLKFMVYLQKENIIDESGMPKERFSAEFPKEGPSILRIQQVVRGDSAAYFCASSPPRSTGIRYEQYFGPGTRLTVT.

V gene TRBV9 combines with J gene TRBJ2-1; possibly TRBD1 for D (6 bases). Germline V gene data show CDR1 as SGDLS and CDR2 as YYNGEE. V lost 0 bases to trimming and J lost 5 bases, with 12 bases between them. This CDR3 contains 15 residues. CDR3 nucleotides: TGTGCCAGCAGCGTAGGTGGAACAGGGAACAATGAGCAGTTCTTC. Translating gives CASSVGGTGNNEQFF. The full variable domain, completed using reference TRBV9 and TRBJ2-1, is DSGVTQTPKHLITATGQRVTLRCSPRSGDLSVYWYQQSLDQGLQFLIQYYNGEERAKGNILERFSAQQFPDLHSELNLSSLELGDSALYFCASSVGGTGNNEQFFGPGTRLTVL.

The chain carries TRBV7-2 and TRBJ1-2; TRBD1 matches at 7 bases. Germline values: CDR1 SGHTA, CDR2 FQGNSA. With 2 bases clipped from V and 8 bases from J, the junction kept 8 bases outside the gene matches. This CDR3 is 14 amino acids long. CDR3 amino acids: CASSLTQGLGGYTF. The CDR3 bases are TGTGCCAGCAGCTTAACACAGGGGCTGGGAGGCTACACCTTC.

CDR3 sequence reads: CASSQGPYNEQFF. The CDR3 DNA follows: TGCGCCAGCAGCCAAGGTCCATACAATGAGCAGTTCTTC. The chain links TRBV4-3 to TRBJ2-1; D gene ambiguous. With 1 base removed from V and 4 bases from J, the gap between germline ends came to 5 bases. The CDR3 is made up of 13 amino acids. Germline-derived CDR1 and CDR2 are LGHNA and YSLEER.

J is TRBJ1-3 and V is TRBV19; TRBD1 matches 10 bases. Per germline, CDR1 LNHDA and CDR2 SQIVND (reference sequence). With V trimmed by 5 bases and J by 4 bases, 8 bases remained unmatched. This CDR3 comprises 16 residues. The CDR3 sequence: CASSPPGQGRGNTIYF. The CDR3 DNA follows: TGTGCCAGTAGTCCGCCGGGACAGGGGAGAGGAAACACCATATATTTT.

V is TRBV18 and J is TRBJ1-6; D remains unclear. V lost 6 bases and J lost 9, with 9 bases in between. The CDR3 spans 12 residues. From germline, CDR1 is KGHSH and CDR2 LQKENI. CDR3 coding DNA: TGTGCCAGCTCTCTCCCGGGTTCACCCCTCCACTTT. Amino acid sequence: CASSLPGSPLHF.

The CDR3 region is CASSFGGQINTEAFF. CDR3 nucleotide sequence: TGTGCCAGCAGTTTCGGAGGACAGATCAACACTGAAGCTTTCTTT. This rearrangement joins TRBV7-8 to TRBJ1-1; perhaps TRBD1 as D (6 bases). Germline loops: CDR1 SGHVS, CDR2 FQNEAQ. Between the trimmed V and J ends, which lost 6 bases and 2 bases, there was a span of 16 bases. The CDR3 loop spans 15 amino acids.

In its sample, this clone was seen once. The chain is built from TRBV7-6 and TRBJ2-7, with 10 bases matching TRBD1. The CDR3 totals 18 residues. V lost 3 bases, J lost 2 bases, and 13 bases stayed unmatched. Germline V gene lookup returns CDR1 SGHVS and CDR2 FNYEAQ. The CDR3 DNA sequence: TGTGCCAGCAGCTTTAGGGGGGGACAGGGGACCCCGACCTACGAGCAGTACTTC. Its protein product is CASSFRGGQGTPTYEQYF.

The rearrangement uses TRBV7-2 and TRBJ2-3; 11 bases match TRBD2. Germline V gene lookup returns CDR1 SGHTA and CDR2 FQGNSA. The CDR3 is made up of 15 amino acids. The ends lost 8 bases at V and 3 bases at J; junction bases unmatched: 7. In nucleotides, the CDR3 is TGTGCCAGCGCCTTAGCGGGAGGGAGGACAGATACGCAGTATTTT. Its translation: CASALAGGRTDTQYF.

The rearrangement uses TRBV4-1 and TRBJ1-4, with a possible D match to TRBD1 (5 bases). The CDR3 covers 15 residues. V shed 0 bases and J shed 6 bases, with 11 bases lying between them. Germline loops: CDR1 MGHRA, CDR2 YSYEKL. The CDR3 loop reads CASSQDGRVDEKLFF. In DNA, the CDR3 is TGCGCCAGCAGCCAAGATGGCAGGGTTGATGAAAAACTGTTTTTT.